Below, 20 T cell receptor beta chains from the same sample are listed, as sequenced in a study of T-cell memory formation after mild COVID-19. TCRdb itself ran the 5' RACE reads through MiXCR, one entry per CDR3 protein. The sample lists about 470,000 distinct CDR3 sequences; roughly 18% were seen once. The sequenced sample consisted of PBMCs or a T cell subset sorted from them (not recorded which). The origin of the receptors is an adult woman who had mild COVID-19 (a few samples of this study predate the infection). Cell type and time point are not known.

The gene calls are TRBV13 and TRBJ2-1; tentative D call: TRBD1 (5 bases). Germline loops: CDR1 PRHDT, CDR2 FYEKMQ (reference sequence). The germline V and J ends were trimmed by 0 bases and 10 bases, with 10 bases remaining between them. This CDR3 is 13 amino acids long. CDR3 coding DNA: TGTGCCAGCAGCTTAGGTTCCAGGGTGGAGCAGTTCTTC. Its translation: CASSLGSRVEQFF.

V is TRBV5-1 and J is TRBJ2-1, with 7 bases that match TRBD2. The CDR3 consists of 14 residues. The trim removed 2 bases at V and 5 bases at J, leaving 4 bases unmatched. CDR1 SGHRS and CDR2 YFSETQ come from the germline V gene. The CDR3 here is CASSFGGSHNEQFF. The DNA for the CDR3 is TGCGCCAGCAGCTTTGGCGGGAGCCACAATGAGCAGTTCTTC.

The chain uses TRBV7-8 and TRBJ2-1; D remains ambiguous. Trimming stripped 1 base from V and 0 bases from J, with 16 bases between. Germline values: CDR1 SGHVS, CDR2 FQNEAQ. CDR3 length: 18 residues. The chain's CDR3 is CASSLGLLGPSSYNEQFF. Written as DNA, the CDR3 is TGTGCCAGCAGCTTAGGTCTCCTGGGTCCGAGCTCCTACAATGAGCAGTTCTTC.

This clonotype was counted between two and nine times. The rearrangement uses TRBV7-3 and TRBJ2-3; D possibly uses TRBD1 or TRBD2 (5 bases each). The germline V and J ends were trimmed by 8 bases and 0 bases, with 9 bases remaining between them. There are 13 residues in the CDR3. CDR1 and CDR2 from the germline V gene are SGHTA and FQGTGA. CDR3 sequence reads: CASQRDSTDTQYF. The CDR3 DNA reads as TGTGCCAGCCAAAGGGACAGCACAGATACGCAGTATTTT. Complete variable domain (other parts from reference TRBV7-3 and TRBJ2-3): GAGVSQTPSNKVTEKGKYVELRCDPISGHTALYWYRQSLGQGPEFLIYFQGTGAADDSGLPNDRFFAVRPEGSVSTLKIQRTERGDSAVYLCASQRDSTDTQYFGPGTRLTVL.

This clonotype is a singleton in its sample. This chain joins TRBV5-6 and TRBJ1-4; D not resolved. This CDR3 contains 14 residues. Between the trimmed V and J ends, which lost 0 bases and 5 bases, there was a span of 8 bases. Germline lookup yields CDR1 SGHDT and CDR2 YYEEEE. CDR3 sequence: CASSLGVSNEKLFF. The DNA of the CDR3 is TGTGCCAGCAGCTTGGGGGTCTCGAATGAAAAACTGTTTTTT.

This clonotype was recorded a few times. The chain employs TRBV27 and TRBJ2-4; D unclear. The CDR3 extends over 15 amino acids. Germline CDR1 MNHEY, CDR2 SMNVEV (reference sequence). Trimming removed 0 bases at V and 1 base at J, with 7 bases between. Written as DNA, the CDR3 is TGTGCCAGCAGTTTATCGGTCGGGGCCAAAAACATTCAGTACTTC. It is translated as CASSLSVGAKNIQYF.

J is TRBJ1-2 and V is TRBV29-1, with a weak D call TRBD1 (5 bases). Trimming stripped 3 bases from V and 0 bases from J, with 5 bases between. CDR1 is SQVTM and CDR2 is ANQGSEA in the germline V gene. The CDR3 is 12 residues long. In nucleotides, the CDR3 is TGCAGCGTTGAGGGGCCTAACTATGGCTACACCTTC. As protein: CSVEGPNYGYTF.

The rearrangement joins TRBV19 to TRBJ2-1; D ambiguous. Deletions cut 3 bases from V and 8 bases from J, with 14 bases between. Looked up from germline, CDR1 is LNHDA and CDR2 is SQIVND (reference sequence). CDR3 length: 14 amino acids. In DNA, the CDR3 is TGTGCCAGTAGTATCGACGGCCGAGGTTATGAGCAGTTCTTC. It encodes CASSIDGRGYEQFF.

The chain carries TRBV20-1 and TRBJ2-7; weak D call: TRBD2 (5 bases). Germline loops: CDR1 DFQATT, CDR2 SNEGSKA (reference sequence). Trimming shortened V by 6 bases and J by 2 bases, and 17 bases separated the two germline ends. This CDR3 has 14 amino acids. The CDR3 DNA follows: TGCAGTGCCACCTCTGAGGGTACCCCCTACGAGCAGTACTTC. Its protein is CSATSEGTPYEQYF.

This clonotype has a handful of counts. The chain couples TRBV7-2 to TRBJ1-6; 10 bases map to TRBD1. The CDR3 covers 16 residues. Germline lookup yields CDR1 SGHTA and CDR2 FQGNSA. The ends lost 2 bases at V and 5 bases at J; junction bases unmatched: 3. The DNA of the CDR3 is TGTGCCAGCAGCTTATTTGACAGGGGGCATAATTCACCCCTCCACTTT. Protein product: CASSLFDRGHNSPLHF.

The chain couples TRBV29-1 to TRBJ2-5, with D possibly being TRBD1 (5 bases). The CDR3 is 11 amino acids. Trimming cost V 0 bases and J 13 bases, with 12 bases left between them. Germline CDR1 reads SQVTM; CDR2 reads ANQGSEA. The DNA of the CDR3 is TGCAGCGTTGAAGAAGGGGCAGGCTCGTACTTC. Its translation is CSVEEGAGSYF.

This clonotype was seen more than once but under ten times. This chain joins TRBV24-1 and TRBJ2-7; D tentatively fits TRBD1 or TRBD2 (5 bases each). Trimming removed 4 bases at V and 2 bases at J, with 14 bases between. This CDR3 has 15 amino acids. Germline CDR1 KGHDR, CDR2 SFDVKD. CDR3 DNA sequence: TGTGCCACCAGTGAATCGGGGCAGGGCGCCTACGAGCAGTACTTC. Translating it yields CATSESGQGAYEQYF.

This clonotype has a handful of counts. This chain joins TRBV5-5 and TRBJ2-3, with D tentatively TRBD2 (7 bases). The CDR3 has 12 amino acids. Germline CDR1 SGHKS, CDR2 YYEKEE (reference sequence). Deletions cut 3 bases from V and 8 bases from J, with 10 bases between. CDR3 loop: CASSWEGVTQYF. The CDR3 DNA reads TGTGCCAGCAGCTGGGAGGGGGTTACGCAGTATTTT.

This clonotype has only a few counts. This chain links TRBV29-1 with TRBJ2-1; 7 positions match TRBD1. The CDR3 has 12 residues. Germline values: CDR1 SQVTM, CDR2 ANQGSEA. The V and J ends lost 6 bases and 8 bases, in that order; junction bases with no gene match: 7. Here the CDR3 DNA reads TGCAGCGTCCCCCCACAGGGGTATGAGCAGTTCTTC. This translates into CSVPPQGYEQFF.

This clonotype was observed a handful of times. The genes are TRBV23-1 and TRBJ2-1; 8 nucleotides align to TRBD2. TRBV23-1 is placed among ORFs of uncertain function. This CDR3 comprises 18 residues. Trimming took 2 bases from V and 5 from J; bases not matched to a gene: 14. CDR3 DNA sequence: TGCGCCAGCAGTCAACCGGGGTTCCCGGGGGGGCCTGACAATGAGCAGTTCTTC. This encodes CASSQPGFPGGPDNEQFF.

In its sample, this clonotype was seen a few times. The V gene is TRBV6-6, the J gene TRBJ1-2; possibly TRBD1 for D (6 bases). V was trimmed by 0 bases and J by 9 bases, leaving 17 bases between them. CDR1 and CDR2 (germline): MNHNY, SVGAGI (reference sequence). This CDR3 has 15 amino acids. CDR3 in amino acids: CASSYSTSGVGSYTF. The CDR3 coding sequence is TGTGCCAGCAGTTACTCGACGTCAGGGGTGGGTAGCTACACCTTC.

This clonotype occurred many times. The V and J genes are TRBV9 and TRBJ2-6; D is uncertain. Germline V gene sequence: CDR1 SGDLS, CDR2 YYNGEE. V lost 2 bases, J lost 4 bases, and 10 bases lay in between. This CDR3 comprises 15 residues. The CDR3 loop reads CASSVLGHGANVLTF. CDR3 sequence (DNA): TGTGCCAGCAGCGTTCTAGGGCACGGGGCCAACGTCCTGACTTTC.

The chain recombines TRBV30 with TRBJ1-1; the D is unclear. There are 13 residues in the CDR3. Germline V gene data show CDR1 as GTSNPN and CDR2 as SVGIG (reference sequence). Trimming shortened V by 2 bases and J by 7 bases, and 14 bases separated the two germline ends. CDR3 amino acids: CAWSLGVGYEAFF. CDR3 sequence (DNA): TGTGCCTGGAGTTTGGGTGTGGGGTATGAAGCTTTCTTT.

This clonotype has ten or more counts. V and J are TRBV29-1 and TRBJ2-4; 7 bases map to TRBD1. Trimming took 4 bases from V and 5 from J; bases not matched to a gene: 2. This CDR3 comprises 12 residues. The germline CDR1 and CDR2 sequences are SQVTM and ANQGSEA. In DNA form, the CDR3 reads TGCAGCGTTGCGCAGGGGGAAAACATTCAGTACTTC. Encoded protein: CSVAQGENIQYF.

The chain couples TRBV9 to TRBJ2-1, with D possibly TRBD1 on 5 matching bases. Germline values: CDR1 SGDLS, CDR2 YYNGEE. There are 15 residues in the CDR3. The V and J ends lost 0 bases and 3 bases respectively, with 10 bases between them. This CDR3 reads CASSVGPDSYNEQFF. The CDR3 region has the DNA TGTGCCAGCAGCGTAGGGCCCGACAGCTACAATGAGCAGTTCTTC.